Below, one T cell receptor beta chain is given with its context. What it recognizes is unknown. Germline V gene sequence: CDR1 SGDLS, CDR2 YYNGEE. The trim removed 4 bases at V and 6 bases at J, leaving 4 bases unmatched. CDR3 size: 14 residues. The data derive from a study of cytotoxic CD8 clonotypes in ibrutinib-treated CLL. Study outcomes and limitations: Whereas clonality rose at ibrutinib response, it declined toward baseline at progression.

Repertoires were generated with immunoSEQ multiplex PCR, while TCRdb's copy carries only in-frame clones and drops some. The table includes 29,000 or so clones, roughly 69% detected once. The V call is TRBV9, the J call TRBJ2-3; 11 nucleotides line up with TRBD2. This TCR was sampled from a human donor with chronic lymphocytic leukemia. The specimen comprised PBMCs, sampled after 24 months of ibrutinib treatment. The chain's CDR3 is CASSPRLAGDTQYF. CDR3 nucleotide sequence: TGTGCCAGCAGCCCGAGACTAGCGGGGGATACGCAGTATTTT.